The source of this TCR beta chain is a study of T cells after yellow fever vaccination. Concerning this clonotype itself: The target antigen is unknown.

Study-wide results and limits: Relatively few clonotypes were ones that appeared in both CD4 and CD8 compartments.

The CDR3 consists of 15 residues. V was cut by 4 bases and J by 0 bases, with 7 bases left in between. Germline-derived CDR1 and CDR2 are SGHTA and FQGNSA. TCRdb passed the 5' RACE reads through MiXCR, listing each CDR3 protein once. The top ten hold just under 15% of the sample, which has 500,000 to 650,000 distinct CDR3 sequences, around an eighth seen once. This receptor was taken from a man younger than 45 who received the YFV17D yellow fever vaccine. The starting material was PBMCs, obtained on the day of the yellow fever booster vaccination. The chain is built from TRBV7-2 and TRBJ2-6; D gene ambiguous. The CDR3 loop reads CASSYRNSGANVLTF. The DNA of the CDR3 is TGTGCCAGCAGCTACCGAAACTCTGGGGCCAACGTCCTGACTTTC. Drawing the rest from reference TRBV7-2 and TRBJ2-6, the complete variable domain is GAGVSQSPSNKVTEKGKDVELRCDPISGHTALYWYRQSLGQGLEFLIYFQGNSAPDKSGLPSDRFSAERTGGSVSTLTIQRTQQEDSAVYLCASSYRNSGANVLTFGAGSRLTVL.